Listed below are T cell receptor beta chains from one sample, sequenced in a study of cytomegalovirus exposure and HLA in healthy donors. Sequencing used immunoSEQ multiplex PCR; TCRdb keeps in-frame clones, though not all of them. The repertoire holds 150,000 to 200,000 clones, with roughly 77% as singletons. Sequencing was performed on PBMCs. All receptors come from a woman between 45 and 60 years old in good health and CMV-seronegative. Both conserved end residues are part of each CDR3. D genes are given only for firm matches. Some rows have no size entry. The others give once, few or many, or a class for an expanded clone.

>TRBJ1-2|TRBV5-6|TRBD1|few
CASSPPGQGNYGYTF
TGTGCCAGCAGCCCCCCGGGACAGGGTAACTATGGCTACACCTTC
>TRBJ1-5|TRBV19|.|.
CASSTGQPNQPQHF
TGTGCCAGTAGTACAGGACAGCCCAATCAGCCCCAGCATTTT
>TRBJ2-5|TRBV20-1|.|.
CSGGELTQYF
TGCAGTGGTGGGGAGTTAACCCAGTACTTC
>TRBJ1-2|TRBV7-9|.|.
CASSFEETRGYTF
TGTGCCAGCAGCTTTGAGGAGACTAGGGGCTACACCTTC
>TRBJ1-1|TRBV15|.|.
CATSSDHPRVNTEAFF
TGTGCCACCAGCAGCGACCATCCGAGGGTGAACACTGAAGCTTTCTTT
>TRBJ2-7|TRBV7-2|TRBD2|once
CASSLGLAGVGYEQYF
TGTGCCAGCAGCTTGGGACTAGCGGGAGTCGGGTACGAGCAGTACTTC
>TRBJ1-2|TRBV6-5|TRBD1|few
CASTPGAGGDYGYTF
TGTGCCAGCACTCCGGGTGCAGGGGGCGACTATGGCTACACCTTC
>TRBJ2-3|TRBV7-3|.|.
CASSSTGVHGADTQYF
TGTGCCAGCAGTTCGACAGGAGTCCACGGGGCAGATACGCAGTATTTT
>TRBJ2-5|TRBV25-1|.|few
CASSEYSSPGGTQYF
TGTGCCAGCAGTGAATATAGTAGTCCAGGTGGGACCCAGTACTTC
>TRBJ2-5|TRBV6-5|.|few
CASSAPGSQYF
TGTGCCAGCAGTGCCCCGGGGTCCCAGTACTTC
>TRBJ2-7|TRBV5-1|TRBD1|.
CASSLSQGVDEQYF
TGCGCCAGCAGCTTGTCACAGGGGGTCGACGAGCAGTACTTC
>TRBJ2-7|TRBV19|.|.
CASSESYEQYF
TGTGCCAGTAGTGAGTCCTACGAGCAGTACTTC
>TRBJ1-1|TRBV28|.|few
CASRGALGFGNTEAFF
TGTGCCAGCAGGGGAGCTCTGGGGTTCGGGAACACTGAAGCTTTCTTT
>TRBJ2-1|TRBV7-6|TRBD1|.
CASSDSGTGVSNEQFF
TGTGCCAGCAGCGATTCAGGGACAGGGGTCTCCAATGAGCAGTTCTTC
>TRBJ2-7|TRBV18|.|.
CASSPPQPRHYEQYF
TGTGCCAGCTCACCACCGCAGCCCAGGCACTACGAGCAGTACTTC
>TRBJ1-1|TRBV7-8|.|.
CASSRNQGSEAFF
TGTGCCAGCAGCCGTAACCAGGGTTCGGAAGCTTTCTTT
>TRBJ2-3|TRBV9|.|once
CASSPSVPDTQYF
TGTGCCAGCAGCCCCTCCGTCCCAGATACGCAGTATTTT